The 28 T cell receptor beta chains listed next were all sequenced from one sample in a study of shared clonotypes between healthy human individuals. Naivety among CD8 cells was defined by CD45RO negativity and positive CCR7 selection, thereby excluding terminally differentiated effector memory CD45RA+ cells. Assay used: immunoSEQ multiplex PCR; TCRdb lists only in-frame clones, some missing. This sample carries about 580,000 clones, more than 95% of them seen once, and the ten largest clones take approximately 0.33%. The source material was naive CD8+ T cells sorted from blood. All receptors come from a young man in good health.

This clone was found once. The chain couples TRBV2 to TRBJ2-7; 7 bases line up with TRBD1. This CDR3 is 17 amino acids long. Germline V gene data show CDR1 as SNHLY and CDR2 as FYNNEI. V lost 3 bases, J lost 3 bases, and 14 bases stayed unmatched. The chain's CDR3 is CASSDGPADRIDYEQYF. The CDR3 DNA sequence: TGTGCCAGCAGTGACGGACCCGCGGACAGGATCGACTACGAGCAGTACTTC. The variable domain in full, with the rest retrieved from reference TRBV2 and TRBJ2-7, is EPEVTQTPSHQVTQMGQEVILRCVPISNHLYFYWYRQILGQKVEFLVSFYNNEISEKSEIFDDQFSVERPDGSNFTLKIRSTKLEDSAMYFCASSDGPADRIDYEQYFGPGTRLTVT.

This clone was found a few times. The genes are TRBV19 and TRBJ2-7; tentatively, D is TRBD1 (5 bases). This CDR3 is 14 amino acids long. V was pared by 5 bases and J by 0 bases, with 11 bases between. Per germline, CDR1 LNHDA and CDR2 SQIVND (reference sequence). The CDR3 here is CASSRTQSSYEQYF. In DNA, the CDR3 is TGTGCCAGTAGTCGGACACAGAGCTCCTACGAGCAGTACTTC.

V is TRBV7-3 and J is TRBJ1-2; possible D gene TRBD1, 5 bases. This CDR3 comprises 15 residues. V was cut by 5 bases and J by 0 bases, with 13 bases left in between. Per the germline V gene, CDR1 is SGHTA and CDR2 is FQGTGA. CDR3 sequence: CASSESPGSNYGYTF. The DNA of the CDR3 is TGTGCCAGCAGCGAAAGTCCAGGGTCTAACTATGGCTACACCTTC. The variable domain in full, completed from reference TRBV7-3 and TRBJ1-2, reads GAGVSQTPSNKVTEKGKYVELRCDPISGHTALYWYRQSLGQGPEFLIYFQGTGAADDSGLPNDRFFAVRPEGSVSTLKIQRTERGDSAVYLCASSESPGSNYGYTFGSGTRLTVV.

In the case of this clone: This sample also contains other DNA sequences that code for the same CDR3. V usage is TRBV19 and J usage is TRBJ2-7; 11 nucleotides align to TRBD2. Trimming cost V 6 bases and J 4 bases; bases outside gene matches: 5. The CDR3 sequence is 14 residues long. Per the germline V gene, CDR1 is LNHDA and CDR2 is SQIVND (reference sequence). CDR3 sequence (DNA): TGTGCCAGTAGCCCGGGGACTAGCGGATACGAGCAGTACTTC. Its protein is CASSPGTSGYEQYF. The variable domain in full, with the rest retrieved from reference TRBV19 and TRBJ2-7, is DGGITQSPKYLFRKEGQNVTLSCEQNLNHDAMYWYRQDPGQGLRLIYYSQIVNDFQKGDIAEGYSVSREKKESFPLTVTSAQKNPTAFYLCASSPGTSGYEQYFGPGTRLTVT.

The chain is built from TRBV2 and TRBJ2-7; 10 bases line up with TRBD1. V was pared by 10 bases and J by 3 bases, with 6 bases of the junction left unmatched. Germline V CDR1 and CDR2: SNHLY, FYNNEI. The CDR3 spans 13 residues. CDR3 residues: CATSGTGVYEQYF. The CDR3 DNA reads as TGTGCCACCTCCGGGACAGGGGTCTACGAGCAGTACTTC.

The V gene is TRBV7-9, the J gene TRBJ2-5, with D possibly matching TRBD1 (6 bases). Trimming shortened V by 6 bases and J by 5 bases, and 19 bases separated the two germline ends. The CDR3 covers 15 residues. Germline V lookup: CDR1 SEHNR, CDR2 FQNEAQ (reference sequence). The CDR3 sequence: CASSFPNRVRETQYF. The CDR3 nucleotides read TGTGCCAGCAGTTTTCCTAACAGGGTGCGGGAGACCCAGTACTTC.

The chain combines TRBV29-1 with TRBJ2-7; no firm D call. Looked up from germline, CDR1 is SQVTM and CDR2 is ANQGSEA. The CDR3 loop spans 12 amino acids. Trimming took 6 bases from V and 3 from J, leaving 12 bases between them. CDR3 amino acids: CSVKGTNYEQYF. DNA for the CDR3: TGCAGCGTAAAGGGAACCAACTACGAGCAGTACTTC.

V and J are TRBV27 and TRBJ1-4, with D perhaps TRBD1 (6 bases). The germline V gene encodes CDR1 MNHEY and CDR2 SMNVEV (reference sequence). CDR3 length equals 12 residues. In DNA, the CDR3 is TGTGTGAGCAGGGGAGTACGGGAAAAACTGTTTTTT. Translation gives CVSRGVREKLFF.

This chain joins TRBV19 and TRBJ2-1, with D maybe TRBD2 (6 bases). V dropped 7 bases and J dropped 0 bases, with 22 bases sitting between them. This CDR3 comprises 18 residues. Germline V gives CDR1 LNHDA, CDR2 SQIVND (reference sequence). The CDR3 nucleotides read TGTGCCAGTACCCTACAACGAGGCGGAGCGGGCTCCTACAATGAGCAGTTCTTC. This codes for CASTLQRGGAGSYNEQFF.

Turning to this clone: Different DNA sequences within this sample yield the same CDR3. The chain is built from TRBV27 and TRBJ2-7, with a possible D match to TRBD1 (6 bases). Germline loops: CDR1 MNHEY, CDR2 SMNVEV (reference sequence). V was clipped by 2 bases and J by 4 bases, with 9 bases between them. This CDR3 spans 13 amino acids. For the CDR3, the DNA is TGTGCCAGCAGTTTAACAGGGAATTACGAGCAGTACTTC. This sequence encodes CASSLTGNYEQYF.

V is TRBV7-3 and J is TRBJ2-2; the match to TRBD1 covers 7 bases. The V and J ends lost 1 base and 1 base, in that order; junction bases with no gene match: 6. The germline V gene has CDR1 SGHTA and CDR2 FQGTGA. The length of the CDR3 is 17 residues. CDR3 sequence: CASSLSPWTGNTGELFF. The CDR3 DNA reads TGTGCCAGCAGCTTAAGCCCTTGGACAGGGAACACCGGGGAGCTGTTTTTT.

This clone showed up just once. The CDR3 nucleotides are TGTGCCAGCAGCTCAACAGGGGGCTATGGCTACACCTTC. It is translated as CASSSTGGYGYTF. The genes are TRBV14 and TRBJ1-2; TRBD1 matches 8 bases. CDR3 length equals 13 residues. Germline values: CDR1 SGHDN, CDR2 FVKESK. V lost 5 bases, J lost 4 bases, and 3 bases stayed unmatched.

The genes are TRBV27 and TRBJ2-1, with 11 bases identical to TRBD2. V trimming: 7 bases; J trimming: 2 bases; junction bases outside the gene matches: 4. CDR1 MNHEY and CDR2 SMNVEV come from the germline V gene (reference sequence). CDR3 size: 15 residues. The DNA for the CDR3 is TGTGCCAGCAATCTAGCGGGAGGAACCTACAATGAGCAGTTCTTC. Translated: CASNLAGGTYNEQFF.

The chain employs TRBV2 and TRBJ2-3, with 8 bases identical to TRBD2. After removal of 2 bases from V and 2 bases from J, the junction contained 3 bases not matched to a gene. The germline V gene has CDR1 SNHLY and CDR2 FYNNEI. This CDR3 contains 15 residues. The CDR3 sequence: CASSEWREATDTQYF. CDR3 nucleotides: TGTGCCAGCAGTGAATGGCGGGAGGCCACAGATACGCAGTATTTT. Full variable domain (missing parts from reference TRBV2 and TRBJ2-3): EPEVTQTPSHQVTQMGQEVILRCVPISNHLYFYWYRQILGQKVEFLVSFYNNEISEKSEIFDDQFSVERPDGSNFTLKIRSTKLEDSAMYFCASSEWREATDTQYFGPGTRLTVL.

J is TRBJ2-7 and V is TRBV28, with D hard to call. Trimming took off 5 bases at V and 4 bases at J, with 15 bases between the two ends. This CDR3 is built from 14 residues. Germline loops: CDR1 MDHEN, CDR2 SYDVKM. The CDR3 reads CASSDASSRYEQYF. DNA of the CDR3: TGTGCCAGCAGTGATGCATCGAGCCGATACGAGCAGTACTTC.

The chain joins TRBV30 to TRBJ2-7; 9 bases are shared with TRBD1. This CDR3 comprises 12 residues. The V and J ends lost 7 bases and 3 bases, in that order; junction bases with no gene match: 4. The germline V gene encodes CDR1 GTSNPN and CDR2 SVGIG (reference sequence). The CDR3 reads CAFRDRDYEQYF. CDR3 DNA sequence: TGTGCCTTCCGGGACAGGGACTACGAGCAGTACTTC. Full variable domain (outside the CDR3, taken from reference TRBV30 and TRBJ2-7): SQTIHQWPATLVQPVGSPLSLECTVEGTSNPNLYWYRQAAGRGLQLLFYSVGIGQISSEVPQNLSASRPQDRQFILSSKKLLLSDSGFYLCAFRDRDYEQYFGPGTRLTVT.

This chain connects TRBV29-1 to TRBJ2-3; 8 nucleotides match TRBD1. The germline CDR1 and CDR2 sequences are SQVTM and ANQGSEA. This CDR3 has 15 amino acids. The junction had 8 bases not matched to a gene; V was cut back by 5 bases and J by 1 base. CDR3 nucleotide sequence: TGCAGCGTTAAAGGACAGGGAAGGGGCACAGATACGCAGTATTTT. This translates into CSVKGQGRGTDTQYF.

V gene TRBV5-6 combines with J gene TRBJ2-7; weak D call: TRBD1 (5 bases). This CDR3 contains 15 residues. Germline assignment: CDR1 SGHDT and CDR2 YYEEEE. The V and J ends lost 1 base and 4 bases respectively, with 15 bases between them. CDR3 nucleotide sequence: TGTGCCAGCAGCTTGATCCAGGGAAAGACTTACGAGCAGTACTTC. It specifies CASSLIQGKTYEQYF.

The chain links TRBV4-3 to TRBJ1-2; TRBD1 is a possible D gene (5 bases). This CDR3 region has 14 residues. Looked up from germline, CDR1 is LGHNA and CDR2 is YSLEER. V lost 4 bases, J lost 3 bases, and 12 bases lay in between. CDR3 residues: CASSPLGGDYGYTF. The CDR3 region has the DNA TGCGCCAGCAGCCCCCTGGGGGGGGACTATGGCTACACCTTC.

The gene calls are TRBV11-2 and TRBJ2-7; 10 bases map to TRBD2. The CDR3 is made up of 16 amino acids. V was pared by 0 bases and J by 0 bases, with 2 bases of the junction left unmatched. Germline assignment: CDR1 SGHAT and CDR2 FQNNGV. CDR3 DNA sequence: TGTGCCAGCAGCTTAGAACTAGCGGGATCCTCCTACGAGCAGTACTTC. Translating gives CASSLELAGSSYEQYF.

The V call is TRBV14, the J call TRBJ2-1; TRBD1 might be the D (5 bases). V lost 3 bases, J lost 7 bases, and 19 bases lay in between. CDR3 length equals 16 residues. Germline values: CDR1 SGHDN, CDR2 FVKESK. CDR3 bases: TGTGCCAGCAGCCATTCTCTAGACAGCTCGATAAATGAGCAGTTCTTC. Translation: CASSHSLDSSINEQFF.

The table lists this clone with a count of one. V gene TRBV30 combines with J gene TRBJ2-7, with 7 bases matching TRBD1. The germline V gene encodes CDR1 GTSNPN and CDR2 SVGIG (reference sequence). This CDR3 contains 14 residues. V was clipped by 1 base and J by 2 bases; unmatched bases: 5. The DNA of the CDR3 is TGTGCCTGGAGTGGAAGGGGGCGTCCCTACGAGCAGTACTTC. The encoded protein is CAWSGRGRPYEQYF. The full variable domain, completed using reference TRBV30 and TRBJ2-7, is SQTIHQWPATLVQPVGSPLSLECTVEGTSNPNLYWYRQAAGRGLQLLFYSVGIGQISSEVPQNLSASRPQDRQFILSSKKLLLSDSGFYLCAWSGRGRPYEQYFGPGTRLTVT.

The CDR3 nucleotides are TGCGCCAGCAGCTTGGTAGGGAGGAATTACCCCAATGAGCAGTTCTTC. Its protein product is CASSLVGRNYPNEQFF. V gene TRBV5-1 combines with J gene TRBJ2-1; possibly TRBD2 for D (6 bases). Trimming left V 0 bases short and J 6 bases short, with 16 bases between. Germline CDR1 is SGHRS and CDR2 is YFSETQ. The CDR3 is 16 amino acids.

V usage is TRBV2 and J usage is TRBJ2-2, with a tentative D call TRBD2 (6 bases). Germline-derived CDR1 and CDR2 are SNHLY and FYNNEI. The CDR3 is 17 residues long. Deletions cut 0 bases from V and 7 bases from J, with 18 bases between. The CDR3 here is CASSEASAGTGVGELFF. CDR3 coding DNA: TGTGCCAGCAGTGAAGCGTCAGCAGGGACGGGAGTCGGGGAGCTGTTTTTT.

The CDR3 here is CASSPRTGTGRETQYF. In DNA form, the CDR3 reads TGTGCCAGCAGCCCAAGAACCGGGACAGGGCGGGAGACCCAGTACTTC. The chain uses TRBV7-9 and TRBJ2-5; 9 nucleotides match TRBD1. This CDR3 has 16 amino acids. The germline gives CDR1 SEHNR, CDR2 FQNEAQ (reference sequence). Germline trimming cut 5 bases from V and 5 bases from J; bases unmatched to any gene: 12.

About this clone: Other DNA sequences in the sample encode the same CDR3. This rearrangement joins TRBV27 to TRBJ2-1; 8 nucleotides line up with TRBD2. Germline assignment: CDR1 MNHEY and CDR2 SMNVEV (reference sequence). Trimming at V came to 6 bases and at J to 0 bases, leaving 4 bases not matched to a gene. The CDR3 covers 15 residues. CDR3 sequence reads: CASRPGTSSYNEQFF. DNA of the CDR3: TGTGCCAGCAGGCCCGGGACTAGCTCCTACAATGAGCAGTTCTTC.

This clone has just one count. Distinct nucleotide sequences in the sample also encode this CDR3. The gene calls are TRBV30 and TRBJ2-7; D gene uncertain. This CDR3 spans 11 amino acids. Trimming pared 0 bases from V and 7 bases from J, leaving 7 bases between. CDR1 and CDR2 from the germline V gene are GTSNPN and SVGIG (reference sequence). CDR3 in amino acids: CAWSVAGEQYF. CDR3 DNA: TGTGCCTGGAGTGTAGCAGGAGAGCAGTACTTC. Using reference TRBV30 and TRBJ2-7 for the parts outside the CDR3, the full variable domain is SQTIHQWPATLVQPVGSPLSLECTVEGTSNPNLYWYRQAAGRGLQLLFYSVGIGQISSEVPQNLSASRPQDRQFILSSKKLLLSDSGFYLCAWSVAGEQYFGPGTRLTVT.

In DNA, the CDR3 is TGTGCCAGCGGACAGGAGGGTAGCACAGATACGCAGTATTTT. Translation gives CASGQEGSTDTQYF. This chain links TRBV2 with TRBJ2-3, with D possibly matching TRBD1 (7 bases). The germline V and J ends were trimmed by 8 bases and 0 bases, with 12 bases remaining between them. The CDR3 is made up of 14 amino acids. Per the germline V gene, CDR1 is SNHLY and CDR2 is FYNNEI. Full variable domain (missing parts from reference TRBV2 and TRBJ2-3): EPEVTQTPSHQVTQMGQEVILRCVPISNHLYFYWYRQILGQKVEFLVSFYNNEISEKSEIFDDQFSVERPDGSNFTLKIRSTKLEDSAMYFCASGQEGSTDTQYFGPGTRLTVL.